This is a list of T cell receptor beta chains from one sample in a study of shared clonotypes between healthy human individuals. Generated by immunoSEQ multiplex PCR, the TCRdb table keeps only in-frame clones and is missing some. This table has fewer than 1.6 million clones, approximately 98.5% appearing once. The sample was naive CD4+ T cells sorted from blood. The source of these receptors is a man aged 25-45 years in good health. Each CDR3 is given with its conserved first and last residue. A D gene is named only where the DNA matches it firmly. Size is stated for part of the rows, as once, few or many counts, or as a class when the clone is expanded.

size: NA
D: NA
J: TRBJ2-1
V: TRBV29-1
CDR3: CSALRGRNEQFF
DNA: TGCAGCGCCCTCAGGGGGAGGAATGAGCAGTTCTTC

size: once
D: TRBD1
J: TRBJ1-1
V: TRBV7-2
CDR3: CASSSGGAWYTEAFF
DNA: TGTGCCAGCAGCTCAGGGGGTGCCTGGTACACTGAAGCTTTCTTT

size: NA
D: NA
J: TRBJ1-2
V: TRBV6-5
CDR3: CASSRDRGYGYTF
DNA: TGTGCCAGCAGCCGGGACCGGGGGTATGGCTACACCTTC

size: NA
D: TRBD1
J: TRBJ1-3
V: TRBV27
CDR3: CASSWDRAGNTIYF
DNA: TGTGCCAGCAGTTGGGACAGGGCTGGAAACACCATATATTTT

size: NA
D: NA
J: TRBJ1-2
V: TRBV5-1
CDR3: CASSLLGRNYGYTF
DNA: TGCGCCAGCAGCTTGTTGGGCAGGAACTATGGCTACACCTTC

size: NA
D: TRBD1
J: TRBJ1-5
V: TRBV28
CDR3: CASTTRQGRNQPQHF
DNA: TGTGCCAGCACCACAAGACAGGGTCGCAATCAGCCCCAGCATTTT

size: once
D: NA
J: TRBJ2-7
V: TRBV5-6
CDR3: CASSLIGRGKTYEQYF
DNA: TGTGCCAGCAGCTTGATTGGTCGGGGCAAGACCTACGAGCAGTACTTC

size: NA
D: NA
J: TRBJ1-1
V: TRBV10-2
CDR3: CASSDGGATEAFF
DNA: TGCGCCAGCAGTGATGGAGGGGCCACTGAAGCTTTCTTT

size: NA
D: NA
J: TRBJ2-7
V: TRBV28
CDR3: CASRLLIGGQPYEQYF
DNA: TGTGCCAGCAGATTACTCATAGGGGGACAACCCTACGAGCAGTACTTC

size: NA
D: NA
J: TRBJ2-1
V: TRBV7-6
CDR3: CASSGLRNYNEQFF
DNA: TGTGCCAGCAGCGGACTAAGGAACTACAATGAGCAGTTCTTC

size: NA
D: TRBD2
J: TRBJ2-7
V: TRBV18
CDR3: CASSPSTGTSVEQYF
DNA: TGTGCCAGCTCACCCTCTACCGGGACTAGCGTCGAGCAGTACTTC

size: NA
D: NA
J: TRBJ1-1
V: TRBV28
CDR3: CASGGWVSEAFF
DNA: TGTGCCAGCGGAGGGTGGGTCTCTGAAGCTTTCTTT

size: NA
D: TRBD1
J: TRBJ1-2
V: TRBV5-1
CDR3: CASSTSGGNYGYTF
DNA: TGCGCCAGCAGCACATCAGGGGGGAACTATGGCTACACCTTC

size: NA
D: TRBD1
J: TRBJ1-2
V: TRBV5-1
CDR3: CASSLTGQAFYGYTF
DNA: TGCGCCAGCAGCTTAACGGGACAGGCCTTCTATGGCTACACCTTC

size: NA
D: TRBD1
J: TRBJ2-7
V: TRBV19
CDR3: CASSKWDRGDEQYF
DNA: TGTGCCAGTAGTAAATGGGACAGGGGCGACGAGCAGTACTTC

size: NA
D: NA
J: TRBJ2-5
V: TRBV19
CDR3: CARPCKVWRETQYF
DNA: TGTGCCAGACCGTGTAAGGTCTGGCGTGAGACCCAGTACTTC

size: NA
D: TRBD1
J: TRBJ2-3
V: TRBV5-1
CDR3: CASSFKTGTDTQYF
DNA: TGCGCCAGCAGCTTTAAGACAGGGACAGATACGCAGTATTTT

size: NA
D: NA
J: TRBJ1-1
V: TRBV18
CDR3: CASSPREKGLSEAFF
DNA: TGTGCCAGCTCACCACGTGAAAAGGGCCTTTCTGAAGCTTTCTTT

size: NA
D: NA
J: TRBJ2-5
V: TRBV11-3
CDR3: CASSMGPQETQYF
DNA: TGTGCCAGCAGCATGGGACCCCAAGAGACCCAGTACTTC

size: NA
D: NA
J: TRBJ2-3
V: TRBV18
CDR3: CASSPSARTDTQYF
DNA: TGTGCCAGCTCACCGTCAGCCCGAACAGATACGCAGTATTTT

size: NA
D: NA
J: TRBJ2-6
V: TRBV18
CDR3: CASSPLSGANVLTF
DNA: TGTGCCAGCTCACCACTATCTGGGGCCAACGTCCTGACTTTC

size: NA
D: TRBD1
J: TRBJ2-7
V: TRBV5-1
CDR3: CASSLEPGQGYEQYF
DNA: TGCGCCAGCAGCTTGGAGCCGGGACAGGGGTACGAGCAGTACTTC

size: NA
D: NA
J: TRBJ2-1
V: TRBV10-3
CDR3: CAISSGNEQFF
DNA: TGTGCCATCAGCTCTGGGAATGAGCAGTTCTTC

size: NA
D: NA
J: TRBJ2-7
V: TRBV5-4
CDR3: CASSLKGRNSYEQYF
DNA: TGTGCCAGCAGCTTGAAGGGGCGGAACTCCTACGAGCAGTACTTC

size: once
D: NA
J: TRBJ2-7
V: TRBV9
CDR3: CASSVGVLTYEQYF
DNA: TGTGCCAGCAGCGTAGGGGTGTTGACCTACGAGCAGTACTTC

size: NA
D: NA
J: TRBJ2-5
V: TRBV7-2
CDR3: CASSLGLSEETQYF
DNA: TGTGCCAGCAGCTTAGGTCTATCTGAAGAGACCCAGTACTTC

size: NA
D: NA
J: TRBJ2-7
V: TRBV25-1
CDR3: CASSGGLGYEQYF
DNA: TGTGCCAGCAGTGGGGGACTCGGCTACGAGCAGTACTTC

size: NA
D: NA
J: TRBJ2-1
V: TRBV9
CDR3: CASSAVRPPAINNEQFF
DNA: TGTGCCAGCAGCGCCGTTAGACCTCCTGCAATAAACAATGAGCAGTTCTTC